This TCR beta chain comes out of a study of blood T cells in healthy people across ages. The sample holds many counts of this clonotype. The germline gives CDR1 SGHTA, CDR2 FQGTGA. CDR3 length equals 15 residues. The J segment lost 2 bases and the V segment lost 2 bases, leaving 2 bases of the junction unmatched. A second roughly 6 to 12 cycle PCR used barcoded and J-beta primers. TCRdb reprocessed the 5' RACE reads via MiXCR and lists one record per CDR3 protein. The sample lists about 930,000 distinct CDR3 sequences; 25% to 30% were seen once. These sequences were also reported in another study, on T cells of mothers and their children.

Source material: blood. The clonotype was recovered from a woman aged 40 to 50 in good health. The chain carries TRBV7-3 and TRBJ2-3, with 9 bases that match TRBD2. DNA of the CDR3: TGTGCCAGCAGCTTACGACTAGCGGACACAGATACGCAGTATTTT. Protein sequence: CASSLRLADTDTQYF.